The present T cell receptor (beta chain) was sequenced within a study of blood T cell repertoires in COVID-19. Libraries were prepared by immunoSEQ multiplex PCR; TCRdb keeps only in-frame clonotypes and omits some of them. The sample has some 290,000 clones; 81% are singletons. The ends were cut back, 6 bases at V and 7 bases at J, with 6 bases in the middle. The CDR3 consists of 10 residues. CDR1 SQVTM and CDR2 ANQGSEA come from the germline V gene. The chain joins TRBV29-1 to TRBJ1-4, with D unresolved. This receptor was taken from a woman in her fifties or sixties with active or convalescent COVID-19. The material sequenced was peripheral blood. The CDR3 DNA follows: TGCAGCGTCAAACTTGAAAAACTGTTTTTT. It encodes CSVKLEKLFF.